This T cell receptor (beta chain) was documented in a study of radiation and T cells in renal cell carcinoma (dated by TCRdb to between 2020 and 2021). Concerning the study at large: Samples were obtained from a clinical trial, in which 15 Gy stereotactic body radiation therapy was delivered to primary renal cell carcinomas and nephrectomy was performed 4 weeks later. TCR beta sequencing covered around 50 samples in total, comprising approximately 25 tumors and approximately 27 peripheral blood samples. Across all 55 or so samples, 4,016,671 unique CDR3 nucleotide sequences, encoding 2,658,974 unique CDR3 amino acid sequences, were identified.

Reading the label with the study, this specimen's time point is: baseline pretreatment blood. This sample's treatment or condition label indicates: 15 Gy SBRT to primary tumor, nephrectomy 4 weeks later. Serial peripheral blood from radiation-treated patients was sampled at baseline, 2 weeks and 4 weeks after SBRT to track tumor-enriched clonotypes. Every patient's renal cell carcinoma showed clear cell pathology. Genomic DNA for TCR sequencing was prepared using the QIAamp DNA Blood Mini Kit (Qiagen). Samples were included in the analyses only if all quality control checks were passed. TCR beta libraries were generated from genomic DNA with the immunoSEQ kit, following the manufacturer's recommendations. To prepare the libraries, a first multiplex PCR with proprietary primers was run, followed by a second PCR that added unique barcodes, and a bead cleanup was done after each round. Each sample batch included a kit-provided positive control reaction and a negative control reaction. The final libraries underwent checking on an Agilent 4200 TapeStation D1000 ScreenTape, volumetric pooling, and quantification by qPCR. An Illumina NextSeq500 fitted with a MidOutput 150-cycle cartridge performed the sequencing, running 156 Read1 cycles and 15 Index1 cycles with the kit's custom primers. The pooled library was loaded at 0.8 to 1 pM, and approximately 18% PhiX control was spiked in. In the original analysis: Vendor-processed data were analyzed in R, and a clonotype was defined as all T cells sharing the same CDR3 nucleotide sequence. In the clone abundance analyses, frequencies in each sample were normalized to that sample's 10,000 most abundant clones. Public T cell clones, averaging fewer than five per sample, were removed before analysis. An abundance difference of at least 32-fold between compartments was the criterion for calling clonotypes tumor-enriched or baseline blood-enriched. A beta-binomial differential abundance model was applied to find clonotypes that expanded or contracted between blood time points. The Baroni-Urbani and Buser coefficient was used to measure tumor-blood repertoire similarity, and groups were compared with two-tailed Wilcoxon tests in R. This immuneACCESS table, as held by TCRdb, lists in-frame sequences with V and J called but not all clones. Of the missing ones, under half trace to an unresolved V gene in checked studies; the others have no known cause. V, J and clone size derive from that table, while D and trimming were established from the DNA sequence. This sample lists roughly 150,000 clones; about 87% were detected once. Of the sample, roughly 4.1% is held by the ten largest clones.

The full study reports these points: Tracking of blood repertoire dynamics stopped at approximately 4 weeks after treatment, with no follow-up past that point. An increase in top tumor clonotypes in blood was observed from baseline to 2 weeks post-radiation, followed by contraction by 4 weeks, which was taken to suggest transient expansion of tumor-resident clones. Effects of radiation dose or scheduling on the TCR repertoire could not be addressed with the single-armed trial design. Because pretreatment tumor biopsies were not available, the study could not determine whether clonotypes were already present within the tumor at baseline.

V gives up 4 bases and J gives up 0 bases, and the segment between their germline ends measures 16 bases. CDR1 and CDR2 are drawn from the germline V gene: MGHRA, YSYEKL. The CDR3, cysteine through phenylalanine, is 16 amino acids long. Only the CDR3 DNA is retained, 48 bases long and in frame from the first base. On this clone itself: Its target antigen remains unknown. Nothing much larger sits one base from this clone, and base qualities are not available.

Sample: blood, taken from a patient whose treatment included radiotherapy and nephrectomy. The sequence links TRBV4-1 to TRBJ2-7; the D gene lacks a confident call. This clonotype was obtained from a woman aged 65 to 85 with renal cell carcinoma. The CDR3 region reads CASSPLEDGSSYEQYF. The DNA reads as follows: TGCGCCAGCAGCCCCCTTGAAGACGGTAGCTCCTACGAGCAGTACTTC.